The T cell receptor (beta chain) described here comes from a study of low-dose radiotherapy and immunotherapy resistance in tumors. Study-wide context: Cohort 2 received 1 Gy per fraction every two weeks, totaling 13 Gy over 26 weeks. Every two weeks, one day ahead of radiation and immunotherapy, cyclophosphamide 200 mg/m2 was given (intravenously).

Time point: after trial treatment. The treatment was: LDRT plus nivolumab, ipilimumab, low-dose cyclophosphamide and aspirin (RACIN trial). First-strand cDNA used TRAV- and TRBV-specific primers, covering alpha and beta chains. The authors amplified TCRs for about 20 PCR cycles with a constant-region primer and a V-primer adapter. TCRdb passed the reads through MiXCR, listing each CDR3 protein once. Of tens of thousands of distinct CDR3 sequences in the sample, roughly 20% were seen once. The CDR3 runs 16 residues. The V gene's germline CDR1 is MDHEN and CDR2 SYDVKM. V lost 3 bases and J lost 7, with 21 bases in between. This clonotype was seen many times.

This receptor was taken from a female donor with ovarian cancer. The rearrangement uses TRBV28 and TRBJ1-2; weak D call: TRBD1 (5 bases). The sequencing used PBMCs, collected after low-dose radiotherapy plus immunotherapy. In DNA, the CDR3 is TGTGCCAGCAGTTTCTTAGGGAAAAGGAGGGGTTTTGGCTACACCTTC. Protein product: CASSFLGKRRGFGYTF.